Listed here are 27 T cell receptor beta chains from one sample, sequenced in a study of blood T cell repertoires in COVID-19. Assay: immunoSEQ multiplex PCR; the TCRdb copy retains only in-frame clones and omits some. The table shows around 82,000 clones, with around 85% occurring only once. The specimen was peripheral blood. The receptor set was obtained from a middle-aged man with COVID-19, enrolled during active disease.

CDR3 region: CASSSRVAREKLFF. The CDR3 DNA sequence: TGTGCCAGCAGTTCCAGGGTTGCGCGTGAAAAACTGTTTTTT. This sequence joins TRBV28 and TRBJ1-4; maybe TRBD1 (5 bases). The CDR3 length is 14 residues. CDR1 MDHEN and CDR2 SYDVKM come from the germline V gene. V was pared by 4 bases and J by 7 bases, with 13 bases between.

The chain recombines TRBV7-3 with TRBJ2-7; 7 nucleotides match TRBD2. With V trimmed by 5 bases and J by 5 bases, 6 bases remained unmatched. The CDR3 consists of 13 residues. Germline loops: CDR1 SGHTA, CDR2 FQGTGA. This chain's CDR3 is CASSPDGRDEQYF. DNA of the CDR3: TGTGCCAGCAGCCCAGATGGGAGGGACGAGCAGTACTTC. The full variable domain, its missing parts supplied by reference TRBV7-3 and TRBJ2-7, is GAGVSQTPSNKVTEKGKYVELRCDPISGHTALYWYRQSLGQGPEFLIYFQGTGAADDSGLPNDRFFAVRPEGSVSTLKIQRTERGDSAVYLCASSPDGRDEQYFGPGTRLTVT.

V gene TRBV3-1 (or the pseudogene TRBV3-2) combines with J gene TRBJ2-1, with TRBD2 matching 11 bases. Germline CDR1 and CDR2: LGHDT and YNNKEL (reference sequence). V lost 4 bases to trimming and J lost 7 bases; unmatched junction nucleotides: 6. The CDR3 has 15 residues. The CDR3 sequence is CASSLAGGRANEQFF. As DNA, the CDR3 is TGTGCCAGCAGCCTAGCGGGAGGGAGGGCGAATGAGCAGTTCTTC.

The J gene is TRBJ1-1, the V gene TRBV29-1, with D perhaps matching TRBD1 (6 bases). V dropped 0 bases and J dropped 4 bases, with 9 bases sitting between them. Germline V gene lookup returns CDR1 SQVTM and CDR2 ANQGSEA. CDR3 length equals 13 residues. CDR3 sequence reads: CSVEETGGTEAFF. The CDR3 DNA sequence: TGCAGCGTTGAAGAGACAGGCGGCACTGAAGCTTTCTTT.

The CDR3 protein is CASRRHSGEVYNEQFF. The CDR3 DNA is TGTGCCAGCAGACGACACAGCGGGGAGGTATACAATGAGCAGTTCTTC. The genes are TRBV5-6 and TRBJ2-1, with 7 bases aligning to TRBD2. There are 16 residues in the CDR3. Germline V gene sequence: CDR1 SGHDT, CDR2 YYEEEE. The junction had 12 bases not matched to a gene; V was cut back by 5 bases and J by 4 bases.

The V gene is TRBV10-2, the J gene TRBJ1-1; D is undetermined. The CDR3 sequence is 14 residues long. CDR1 and CDR2 (germline): WSHSY, SAAADI. The V gene lost 0 bases and the J gene lost 5 bases, with 10 bases spanning the gap. CDR3 sequence reads: CASSESGRWTEAFF. In nucleotides, the CDR3 is TGCGCCAGCAGTGAGTCAGGGAGATGGACTGAAGCTTTCTTT.

The chain employs TRBV6-4 and TRBJ1-5; 7 nucleotides line up with TRBD1. The V gene end was trimmed by 9 bases and the J gene end by 0 bases; junction bases not matched to a gene: 11. Germline V gives CDR1 MRHNA, CDR2 SNTAGT. CDR3 size: 16 residues. The chain's CDR3 is CARGDRDFYSNQPQHF. In DNA form, the CDR3 reads TGTGCCAGGGGCGACAGGGACTTCTATAGCAATCAGCCCCAGCATTTT.

V and J are TRBV6-5 and TRBJ1-4; 7 bases map to TRBD1. The trim removed 5 bases at V and 7 bases at J, leaving 10 bases unmatched. The CDR3 totals 15 residues. The V gene's germline CDR1 is MNHEY and CDR2 SVGAGI. As DNA, the CDR3 is TGTGCCAGCAGTCGACGACAGGGAGGCAGTGAAAAACTGTTTTTT. Its translation is CASSRRQGGSEKLFF.

The chain links TRBV7-2 to TRBJ2-7; D perhaps matches TRBD2 (6 bases). V was pared by 3 bases and J by 7 bases, with 13 bases between. The germline V gene encodes CDR1 SGHTA and CDR2 FQGNSA. The length of the CDR3 is 13 residues. CDR3 sequence: CASSFGGAREQYF. The CDR3 DNA reads as TGTGCCAGCAGCTTCGGGGGAGCCAGAGAGCAGTACTTC.

The chain links TRBV10-2 to TRBJ1-5; D perhaps matches TRBD1 (6 bases). V gave up 3 bases and J gave up 4 bases, with 7 bases separating them. Germline V gives CDR1 WSHSY, CDR2 SAAADI. This CDR3 spans 13 amino acids. DNA of the CDR3: TGCGCCAGCAGTGAAGGGGGAAATCAGCCCCAGCATTTT. Residues: CASSEGGNQPQHF.

The J gene is TRBJ1-1, the V gene TRBV6-1, with 8 bases aligning to TRBD1. Losses at the gene ends were 2 bases for V and 9 bases for J; bases not matched to a gene: 14. The CDR3 spans 16 residues. CDR1 is MNHNS and CDR2 is SASEGT in the germline V gene. This chain's CDR3 is CASSEKSTGGGGKAFF. Here the CDR3 DNA reads TGTGCCAGCAGTGAAAAGTCAACAGGGGGAGGGGGAAAAGCTTTCTTT.

By sample fraction, this clone is medium-sized. This rearrangement joins TRBV4-2 to TRBJ2-2; 10 nucleotides agree with TRBD2. Germline V gives CDR1 LGHNA, CDR2 YNFKEQ. This CDR3 is 17 amino acids long. V shed 4 bases and J 0 bases; nucleotides not matched to a gene: 5. Written as DNA, the CDR3 is TGTGCCAGCAGCCTTTCTAGCGGGGGCGCGAACACCGGGGAGCTGTTTTTT. Its protein is CASSLSSGGANTGELFF.

The V gene is TRBV9, the J gene TRBJ1-4; 7 bases are shared with TRBD1. The CDR3 covers 14 residues. Trimming removed 0 bases from V and 4 bases from J; junction bases left unmatched: 0. Germline values: CDR1 SGDLS, CDR2 YYNGEE. The CDR3 DNA sequence: TGTGCCAGCAGCGTAGGGGACAGTAATGAAAAACTGTTTTTT. Translated, it gives CASSVGDSNEKLFF.

V is TRBV18 and J is TRBJ1-1, with a weak D call TRBD1 (6 bases). Germline lookup yields CDR1 KGHSH and CDR2 LQKENI. The V end was cut by 3 bases, the J end by 4 bases, with 12 bases between. This CDR3 comprises 14 residues. CDR3 sequence: CASSPRGGGTEAFF. The DNA of the CDR3 is TGTGCCAGCTCACCCAGGGGAGGGGGCACTGAAGCTTTCTTT.

V gene TRBV19 combines with J gene TRBJ1-1; 12 bases are shared with TRBD1. The V and J ends lost 8 bases and 5 bases, in that order; junction bases with no gene match: 9. The CDR3 consists of 15 residues. Germline V gene lookup returns CDR1 LNHDA and CDR2 SQIVND (reference sequence). DNA for the CDR3: TGTGCCAGTTACTTTATGGGACAGGGGGCTACTGAAGCTTTCTTT. It translates to CASYFMGQGATEAFF. The entire variable domain, with the rest obtained from reference TRBV19 and TRBJ1-1, is as follows: DGGITQSPKYLFRKEGQNVTLSCEQNLNHDAMYWYRQDPGQGLRLIYYSQIVNDFQKGDIAEGYSVSREKKESFPLTVTSAQKNPTAFYLCASYFMGQGATEAFFGQGTRLTVV.

The gene calls are TRBV6-5 and TRBJ2-3; D is uncertain. Trimming took 5 bases from V and 5 from J, leaving 8 bases between them. The CDR3 length is 12 residues. Germline V gives CDR1 MNHEY, CDR2 SVGAGI. As DNA, the CDR3 is TGTGCCAGCAGTCAGCGACTAGATACGCAGTATTTT. This encodes CASSQRLDTQYF.

This clone was counted a few times. This chain links TRBV6-1 with TRBJ1-5; tentative D call: TRBD1 (6 bases). This CDR3 has 16 residues. Germline V gene lookup returns CDR1 MNHNS and CDR2 SASEGT. Trimming removed 3 bases from V and 2 bases from J, with 14 bases in between. DNA of the CDR3: TGTGCCAGCAGTGATCAAACAGGGACCGGCAATCAGCCCCAGCATTTT. Translating it yields CASSDQTGTGNQPQHF.

On this clone itself: In the same sample, other DNA sequences code for this CDR3. The V call is TRBV5-1, the J call TRBJ2-7; TRBD2 is a possible D gene (5 bases). The CDR3 length is 14 residues. V was pared by 0 bases and J by 0 bases, with 7 bases between. The germline CDR1 and CDR2 sequences are SGHRS and YFSETQ. In DNA, the CDR3 is TGCGCCAGCAGCTTGGTCGGAGGCTCCTACGAGCAGTACTTC. Protein sequence: CASSLVGGSYEQYF.

This clone was recorded a few times. This chain connects TRBV6-2 or TRBV6-3 to TRBJ1-4; D not certain. Deletions cut 0 bases from V and 12 bases from J, with 5 bases between. In germline, CDR1 is MNHEY, CDR2 SVGEGT. CDR3 length equals 11 residues. This CDR3 reads CASSYSSELFF. For the CDR3, the DNA is TGTGCCAGCAGTTACTCGTCGGAACTGTTTTTT.

The J gene is TRBJ1-2, the V gene TRBV6-5, with D perhaps TRBD1 (6 bases). The CDR3 length is 15 residues. V was cut by 6 bases and J by 0 bases, with 14 bases left in between. Per the germline V gene, CDR1 is MNHEY and CDR2 is SVGAGI. The DNA for the CDR3 is TGTGCCAGCAGCCAGGACAGATTCACTAACTATGGCTACACCTTC. It translates to CASSQDRFTNYGYTF.

This rearrangement joins TRBV15 to TRBJ2-7, with TRBD2 as a possible D gene (6 bases). In germline, CDR1 is LNHNV, CDR2 YYDKDF (reference sequence). The CDR3 has 13 residues. Trimming shortened V by 1 base and J by 3 bases, and 7 bases separated the two germline ends. CDR3 in amino acids: CATSRAGSYEQYF. DNA of the CDR3: TGTGCCACCAGCAGAGCCGGGAGCTACGAGCAGTACTTC. Combining the CDR3 with reference TRBV15 and TRBJ2-7 gives the whole variable domain DAMVIQNPRYQVTQFGKPVTLSCSQTLNHNVMYWYQQKSSQAPKLLFHYYDKDFNNEADTPDNFQSRRPNTSFCFLDIRSPGLGDTAMYLCATSRAGSYEQYFGPGTRLTVT.

J is TRBJ1-3 and V is TRBV7-2; TRBD1 matches 7 bases. Looked up from germline, CDR1 is SGHTA and CDR2 is FQGNSA. There are 16 residues in the CDR3. V gave up 0 bases and J gave up 4 bases; unmatched junction bases: 6. The CDR3 spells CASSLARGYGGNTIYF. CDR3 sequence (DNA): TGTGCCAGCAGCTTAGCCAGGGGGTATGGGGGAAACACCATATATTTT.

The gene calls are TRBV3-1 (or the pseudogene TRBV3-2) and TRBJ2-1, with TRBD2 as a possible D gene (6 bases). The CDR3 has 15 amino acids. CDR1 is LGHDT and CDR2 is YNNKEL in the germline V gene (reference sequence). V lost 5 bases and J 8 bases, leaving 19 bases between the germline ends. The CDR3 DNA reads TGTGCCAGCAGCTCAACACTAGCCTCTACAGATGAGCAGTTCTTC. Its translation: CASSSTLASTDEQFF.

The gene calls are TRBV6-1 and TRBJ1-1; TRBD1 is a possible D gene (6 bases). CDR1 is MNHNS and CDR2 is SASEGT in the germline V gene. This CDR3 has 14 amino acids. V lost 2 bases and J lost 1, with 8 bases in between. The chain's CDR3 is CASSERTANTEAFF. CDR3 in DNA: TGTGCCAGCAGTGAACGGACAGCGAACACTGAAGCTTTCTTT.

The chain carries TRBV19 and TRBJ1-1, with D maybe TRBD1 (5 bases). The CDR3 runs to 12 residues. Germline CDR1 reads LNHDA; CDR2 reads SQIVND (reference sequence). V was shortened by 5 bases and J by 7 bases, with 11 bases between the two germline ends. CDR3 protein: CASSARVGEAFF. CDR3 in DNA: TGTGCCAGTAGTGCCAGGGTTGGTGAAGCTTTCTTT.

The J gene is TRBJ2-2, the V gene TRBV4-3, with TRBD2 matching over 13 bases. The germline V gene has CDR1 LGHNA and CDR2 YSLEER. V dropped 3 bases and J dropped 2; count of bases not matched to a gene: 9. This CDR3 spans 19 amino acids. The chain's CDR3 is CASSHLPGGLAGNTGELFF. CDR3 sequence (DNA): TGCGCCAGCAGCCATCTACCTGGGGGACTAGCGGGAAACACCGGGGAGCTGTTTTTT.

This clone occurred once. V is TRBV7-9 and J is TRBJ2-7; 9 bases fit TRBD1. Per germline, CDR1 SEHNR and CDR2 FQNEAQ (reference sequence). Losses at the gene ends were 3 bases for V and 6 bases for J; bases not matched to a gene: 6. CDR3 length: 14 residues. DNA of the CDR3: TGTGCCAGCAGCTTTTCCGGGACAGGGACCGAGCAGTACTTC. Protein: CASSFSGTGTEQYF.